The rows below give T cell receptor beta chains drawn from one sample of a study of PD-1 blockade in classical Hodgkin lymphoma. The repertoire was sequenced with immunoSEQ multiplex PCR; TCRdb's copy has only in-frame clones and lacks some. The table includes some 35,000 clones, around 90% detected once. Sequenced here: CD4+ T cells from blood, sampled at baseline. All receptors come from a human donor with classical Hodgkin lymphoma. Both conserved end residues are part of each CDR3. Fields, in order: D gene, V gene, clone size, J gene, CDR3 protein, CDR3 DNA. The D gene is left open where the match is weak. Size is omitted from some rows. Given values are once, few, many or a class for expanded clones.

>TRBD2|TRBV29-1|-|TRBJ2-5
CSARPAGALETQYF
TGCAGCGCCCGCCCGGCGGGAGCGTTGGAGACCCAGTACTTC
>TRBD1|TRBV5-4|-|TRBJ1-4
CASSSGTGFRATNEKLFF
TGTGCCAGCAGCTCCGGGACAGGGTTTAGGGCAACTAATGAAAAACTGTTTTTT
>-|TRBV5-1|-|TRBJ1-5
CASSPDSNQPQHF
TGCGCCAGCAGCCCGGATAGCAATCAGCCCCAGCATTTT
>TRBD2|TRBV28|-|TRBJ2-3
CASSPSGRWTDTQYF
TGTGCCAGCAGTCCTAGCGGGAGGTGGACAGATACGCAGTATTTT
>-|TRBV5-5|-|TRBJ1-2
CASSSYSDAANYGYTF
TGTGCCAGCAGCTCCTACTCGGATGCCGCTAACTATGGCTACACCTTC
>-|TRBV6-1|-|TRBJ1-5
CATGVPGNQPQHF
TGTGCCACCGGAGTCCCAGGAAATCAGCCCCAGCATTTT
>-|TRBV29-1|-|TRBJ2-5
CSASEPQGTQYF
TGCAGCGCCTCCGAACCGCAGGGGACCCAGTACTTC
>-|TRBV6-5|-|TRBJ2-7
CASSYSTSGPQEEQYF
TGTGCCAGCAGTTACTCGACTTCGGGACCCCAGGAAGAGCAGTACTTC
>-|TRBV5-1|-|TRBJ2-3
CASHTSRGGTDTQYF
TGCGCCAGCCACACATCTAGGGGGGGGACAGATACGCAGTATTTT
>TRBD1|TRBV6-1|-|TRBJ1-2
CASSPYRDSDGYTF
TGTGCCAGCAGTCCTTACCGGGACAGCGATGGCTACACCTTC
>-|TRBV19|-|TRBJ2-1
CASSRRNEQFF
TGTGCCAGTAGTAGGCGGAATGAGCAGTTCTTC
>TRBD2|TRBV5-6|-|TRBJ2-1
CASSQAGEANEQFF
TGTGCCAGCAGCCAAGCGGGAGAGGCCAATGAGCAGTTCTTC
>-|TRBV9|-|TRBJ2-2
CASSVGGGDTGELFF
TGTGCCAGCAGCGTAGGAGGGGGGGACACCGGGGAGCTGTTTTTT
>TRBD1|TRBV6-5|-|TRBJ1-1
CASRRDRVNFAFF
TGTGCCAGCAGGAGGGACAGGGTGAATTTTGCTTTCTTT
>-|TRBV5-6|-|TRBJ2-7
CASSSWFPGISYEQYF
TGTGCCAGCAGCTCATGGTTTCCGGGGATCTCCTACGAGCAGTACTTC
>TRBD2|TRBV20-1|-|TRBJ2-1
CSASGGDEQFF
TGCAGTGCTAGCGGGGGGGATGAGCAGTTCTTC
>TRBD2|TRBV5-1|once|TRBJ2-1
CASSSLLAGVYNEQFF
TGCGCCAGCAGTTCCCTACTAGCGGGAGTGTACAATGAGCAGTTCTTC
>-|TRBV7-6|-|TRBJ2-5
CASSLRGSIQETQYF
TGTGCCAGCAGCTTACGAGGGAGTATTCAAGAGACCCAGTACTTC
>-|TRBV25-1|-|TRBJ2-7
CATTDRSSYEQYF
TGTGCCACCACGGACAGAAGCTCCTACGAGCAGTACTTC
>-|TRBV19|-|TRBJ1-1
CASSQGQGTEAFF
TGTGCCAGTAGTCAGGGCCAGGGCACTGAAGCTTTCTTT
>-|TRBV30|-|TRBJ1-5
CAWSDGGIQPQHF
TGTGCCTGGAGTGATGGGGGTATTCAGCCCCAGCATTTT
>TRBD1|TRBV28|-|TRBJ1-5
CASRHGRQGALTLYSNQPQHF
TGTGCCAGCAGACACGGGAGACAGGGGGCCCTTACCCTTTATAGCAATCAGCCCCAGCATTTT
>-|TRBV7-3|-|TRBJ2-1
CASSFVLAGDEQFF
TGTGCCAGCAGCTTCGTGCTAGCTGGCGATGAGCAGTTCTTC
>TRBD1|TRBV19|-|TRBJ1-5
CASTPVEGAGQPQHF
TGTGCCAGTACCCCGGTGGAGGGGGCCGGTCAGCCCCAGCATTTT
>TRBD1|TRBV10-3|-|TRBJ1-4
CATRDSAANEKLFF
TGTGCCACCCGGGACAGTGCCGCTAATGAAAAACTGTTTTTT